The 30 T cell receptor beta chains reported below all come from one sample, sequenced in a study of beta chain features in type 1 diabetes. Expressed TCRB transcripts were sequenced, since all the RNA that had been isolated was reverse transcribed. Sequenced by immunoSEQ multiplex PCR; TCRdb stores in-frame clones only, minus some. This table has under 450,000 clones, over 12% appearing once. What was sequenced was naive CD4+ T cells from blood. All receptors come from a woman aged 18-29 years in good health.

This clone was counted a few times. J is TRBJ1-4 and V is TRBV30; D not resolved. V lost 1 base and J lost 4, with 13 bases in between. Germline-derived CDR1 and CDR2 are GTSNPN and SVGIG (reference sequence). This CDR3 has 15 residues. The CDR3 reads CAWSANMRNNEKLFF. CDR3 DNA: TGTGCCTGGAGTGCCAACATGAGGAATAATGAAAAACTGTTTTTT.

J is TRBJ1-5 and V is TRBV5-6, with 9 bases lining up with TRBD1. The CDR3 extends over 15 amino acids. Germline assignment: CDR1 SGHDT and CDR2 YYEEEE. V trimming: 3 bases; J trimming: 3 bases; junction bases outside the gene matches: 4. The CDR3 region is CASSSDRGINQPQHF. CDR3 sequence (DNA): TGTGCCAGCAGCTCGGACAGGGGAATCAATCAGCCCCAGCATTTT.

This clone has just a few counts. V is TRBV5-1 and J is TRBJ2-7; no definite D call. V was trimmed by 4 bases and J by 2 bases, leaving 13 bases between them. The germline CDR1 and CDR2 sequences are SGHRS and YFSETQ. The CDR3 has 14 amino acids. CDR3 region: CASSIYDGAYEQYF. CDR3 in DNA: TGCGCCAGCAGCATCTACGACGGAGCCTACGAGCAGTACTTC.

The chain links TRBV6-5 to TRBJ2-7; 7 bases match TRBD1. The V gene's germline CDR1 is MNHEY and CDR2 SVGAGI. CDR3 size: 12 residues. V lost 8 bases, J lost 4 bases, and 5 bases stayed unmatched. CDR3 loop: CASQTGLYEQYF. CDR3 coding DNA: TGTGCCAGCCAGACAGGGTTGTACGAGCAGTACTTC.

The rearrangement joins TRBV15 to TRBJ2-1; possible D gene TRBD2, 6 bases. The germline V and J ends were trimmed by 1 base and 5 bases, with 12 bases remaining between them. The germline V gene has CDR1 LNHNV and CDR2 YYDKDF (reference sequence). This CDR3 has 15 residues. DNA for the CDR3: TGTGCCACCAGCAGAGTGGCACTAGCCAACAATGAGCAGTTCTTC. Encoded protein: CATSRVALANNEQFF.

This clone has more than one count but fewer than ten. The chain combines TRBV29-1 with TRBJ2-2, with a weak D call TRBD1 (6 bases). From germline, CDR1 is SQVTM and CDR2 ANQGSEA. CDR3 size: 14 residues. V lost 6 bases and J 4 bases, leaving 15 bases between the germline ends. Here the CDR3 DNA reads TGCAGCGTATCCGACAGGTTCCTCACCGGGGAGCTGTTTTTT. Protein: CSVSDRFLTGELFF.

This rearrangement joins TRBV7-9 to TRBJ1-3; D possibly corresponds to TRBD1 (6 bases). Trimming took off 5 bases at V and 4 bases at J, with 6 bases between the two ends. Germline-derived CDR1 and CDR2 are SEHNR and FQNEAQ (reference sequence). This CDR3 region has 12 residues. CDR3 coding DNA: TGTGCCAGCAGCACAGGGGGAAACACCATATATTTT. Its protein is CASSTGGNTIYF. Complete variable domain (other parts from reference TRBV7-9 and TRBJ1-3): DTGVSQNPRHKITKRGQNVTFRCDPISEHNRLYWYRQTLGQGPEFLTYFQNEAQLEKSRLLSDRFSAERPKGSFSTLEIQRTEQGDSAMYLCASSTGGNTIYFGEGSWLTVV.

This clone was observed a handful of times. This chain links TRBV28 with TRBJ2-5; weak D call: TRBD1 (6 bases). There are 12 residues in the CDR3. CDR1 is MDHEN, CDR2 SYDVKM, per germline. V gave up 6 bases and J gave up 5 bases, with 10 bases separating them. The CDR3 DNA reads as TGTGCCAGCAGCTCAGGGGTTGAGACCCAGTACTTC. It specifies CASSSGVETQYF.

There are a few counts of this clone. The chain joins TRBV6-5 to TRBJ2-3, with 7 bases matching TRBD2. From germline, CDR1 is MNHEY and CDR2 SVGAGI. The CDR3 is made up of 15 amino acids. V was pared by 10 bases and J by 2 bases, with 12 bases of the junction left unmatched. CDR3 sequence: CATVGTTTTTDTQYF. CDR3 in DNA: TGTGCCACGGTGGGGACTACTACCACCACAGATACGCAGTATTTT.

This clone appeared a few times. This chain connects TRBV18 to TRBJ2-3, with 10 bases matching TRBD1. V lost 2 bases to trimming and J lost 4 bases; unmatched junction nucleotides: 15. CDR1 is KGHSH and CDR2 is LQKENI in the germline V gene. CDR3 length: 19 amino acids. CDR3 loop: CASSPSLASGTGDADTQYF. DNA for the CDR3: TGTGCCAGCTCACCAAGTCTAGCGTCCGGGACAGGGGACGCAGATACGCAGTATTTT.

Only a few counts were recorded for this clone. The genes are TRBV9 and TRBJ2-2; 10 bases fit TRBD2. The junction had 7 bases not matched to a gene; V was cut back by 0 bases and J by 5 bases. Germline values: CDR1 SGDLS, CDR2 YYNGEE. This CDR3 is 17 amino acids long. The CDR3 spells CASSVDLAGVRTGELFF. CDR3 in DNA: TGTGCCAGCAGCGTAGACCTAGCGGGAGTACGAACCGGGGAGCTGTTTTTT.

On this clone itself: Other DNA sequences in this specimen translate into the identical CDR3. The chain links TRBV7-2 to TRBJ2-1, with D tentatively TRBD1 (6 bases). Germline values: CDR1 SGHTA, CDR2 FQGNSA. The CDR3 contains 15 residues. The ends were cut back, 3 bases at V and 1 base at J, with 10 bases in the middle. The CDR3 region is CASSLRRGSYNEQFF. The CDR3, as DNA: TGTGCCAGCAGCTTGCGCAGGGGATCCTACAATGAGCAGTTCTTC.

J is TRBJ2-5 and V is TRBV9; 10 nucleotides agree with TRBD1. After removal of 0 bases from V and 5 bases from J, the junction contained 19 bases not matched to a gene. Looked up from germline, CDR1 is SGDLS and CDR2 is YYNGEE. The CDR3 is 20 residues long. CDR3 loop: CASSVATESWGQGFSETQYF. The CDR3 DNA sequence: TGTGCCAGCAGCGTAGCTACTGAGAGTTGGGGACAGGGGTTCTCGGAGACCCAGTACTTC.

This clone has more than one count but fewer than ten. The V call is TRBV9, the J call TRBJ1-2, with TRBD1 as a possible D gene (5 bases). CDR1 is SGDLS and CDR2 is YYNGEE in the germline V gene. This CDR3 has 16 residues. Trimming removed 2 bases at V and 4 bases at J, with 18 bases between. DNA of the CDR3: TGTGCCAGCAGCGTTGGGGCTACGGTCGGGAGCTATGGCTACACCTTC. Translation gives CASSVGATVGSYGYTF.

Note on this clone: The sample contains more than one DNA sequence encoding this CDR3. The chain combines TRBV18 with TRBJ1-4; D gene ambiguous. The CDR3 has 13 amino acids. V was cut by 2 bases and J by 5 bases, with 6 bases left in between. Germline V gene sequence: CDR1 KGHSH, CDR2 LQKENI. The CDR3 region is CASSPGQNEKLFF. The CDR3, as DNA: TGTGCCAGCTCACCAGGGCAGAATGAAAAACTGTTTTTT.

The sample holds a few counts of this clone. The chain is built from TRBV10-3 and TRBJ2-7; D call uncertain. There are 11 residues in the CDR3. CDR1 ENHRY and CDR2 SYGVKD come from the germline V gene. The ends were cut back, 4 bases at V and 1 base at J, with 2 bases in the middle. Here the CDR3 DNA reads TGTGCCATCAGTGCGTCCTACGAGCAGTACTTC. Translating gives CAISASYEQYF.

This chain links TRBV5-6 with TRBJ2-7, with 7 nucleotides matching TRBD2. Losses at the gene ends were 4 bases for V and 6 bases for J; bases not matched to a gene: 7. Germline values: CDR1 SGHDT, CDR2 YYEEEE. CDR3 length: 13 amino acids. In nucleotides, the CDR3 is TGTGCCAGCAGCCGGCGGGAGAGGGCCGAGCAGTACTTC. It is translated as CASSRRERAEQYF. Together with reference TRBV5-6 and TRBJ2-7, the CDR3 gives the full variable domain: DAGVTQSPTHLIKTRGQQVTLRCSPKSGHDTVSWYQQALGQGPQFIFQYYEEEERQRGNFPDRFSGHQFPNYSSELNVNALLLGDSALYLCASSRRERAEQYFGPGTRLTVT.

The chain joins TRBV5-1 to TRBJ2-7, with D possibly TRBD2 on 5 matching bases. V was clipped by 1 base and J by 6 bases, with 8 bases between them. This CDR3 is 12 amino acids long. In germline, CDR1 is SGHRS, CDR2 YFSETQ. In nucleotides, the CDR3 is TGCGCCAGCAGCTTGACGGGGTTCGAGCAGTACTTC. This gives the protein CASSLTGFEQYF.

V and J are TRBV5-1 and TRBJ1-1, with D hard to call. The germline V and J ends were trimmed by 1 base and 1 base, with 5 bases remaining between them. Germline V lookup: CDR1 SGHRS, CDR2 YFSETQ. CDR3 size: 13 residues. The CDR3 protein is CASSLLANTEAFF. The DNA for the CDR3 is TGCGCCAGCAGCTTGTTAGCGAACACTGAAGCTTTCTTT. The full variable domain, with the rest looked up from reference TRBV5-1 and TRBJ1-1, is KAGVTQTPRYLIKTRGQQVTLSCSPISGHRSVSWYQQTPGQGLQFLFEYFSETQRNKGNFPGRFSGRQFSNSRSEMNVSTLELGDSALYLCASSLLANTEAFFGQGTRLTVV.

The rearrangement joins TRBV13 to TRBJ2-1, with 10 bases matching TRBD2. Germline V lookup: CDR1 PRHDT, CDR2 FYEKMQ (reference sequence). V shed 5 bases, J shed 6 bases, and the junction held 13 bases outside the gene matches. CDR3 length: 17 residues. The DNA for the CDR3 is TGTGCCAGCAGCCTCCTCCTCGGTAGCGGGAGGTCCAATGAGCAGTTCTTC. Translated: CASSLLLGSGRSNEQFF.

The V gene is TRBV28, the J gene TRBJ1-2; no clear D gene. Germline V gives CDR1 MDHEN, CDR2 SYDVKM. V shed 5 bases and J shed 8 bases, with 12 bases lying between them. The CDR3 is 12 residues long. The CDR3 is CASSPPGTGYTF. DNA of the CDR3: TGTGCCAGCAGTCCTCCAGGTACGGGCTACACCTTC.

In this sample, this clone turned up once. V is TRBV7-9 and J is TRBJ2-4; D possibly corresponds to TRBD1 (5 bases). CDR1 SEHNR and CDR2 FQNEAQ come from the germline V gene (reference sequence). With 1 base removed from V and 7 bases from J, the gap between germline ends came to 5 bases. This CDR3 has 12 residues. The CDR3 protein is CASSLGQNIQYF. CDR3 DNA sequence: TGTGCCAGCAGCTTAGGACAGAACATTCAGTACTTC.

This clone was seen a few times. This chain connects TRBV28 to TRBJ2-1; 11 nucleotides match TRBD2. J was trimmed by 8 bases and V by 7 bases; bases with no gene match: 13. Germline V lookup: CDR1 MDHEN, CDR2 SYDVKM. CDR3 length: 16 residues. CDR3 residues: CASTQQALAGGDEQFF. CDR3 nucleotides: TGTGCCAGCACCCAGCAAGCCCTAGCGGGAGGCGATGAGCAGTTCTTC.

This clone turned up a few times. The chain carries TRBV7-9 and TRBJ1-5, with 8 bases lining up with TRBD1. Germline V lookup: CDR1 SEHNR, CDR2 FQNEAQ (reference sequence). After removal of 8 bases from V and 4 bases from J, the junction contained 4 bases not matched to a gene. This CDR3 spans 13 amino acids. In nucleotides, the CDR3 is TGTGCCAGCGCGGGACAGGAGAATCAGCCCCAGCATTTT. Residues: CASAGQENQPQHF.

The V call is TRBV18, the J call TRBJ2-3; 8 bases map to TRBD2. V dropped 4 bases and J dropped 2; count of bases not matched to a gene: 11. The CDR3 is 17 amino acids. Germline CDR1 KGHSH, CDR2 LQKENI. This CDR3 is CASSQLSAGGATDTQYF. DNA of the CDR3: TGTGCCAGCTCACAATTATCCGCGGGAGGTGCCACAGATACGCAGTATTTT.

The chain recombines TRBV7-9 with TRBJ2-3; weak D call: TRBD2 (5 bases). V was shortened by 4 bases and J by 2 bases, with 19 bases between the two germline ends. The V gene's germline CDR1 is SEHNR and CDR2 FQNEAQ (reference sequence). The CDR3 covers 17 residues. CDR3 loop: CASSSMGSSNFTDTQYF. The CDR3 coding sequence is TGTGCCAGCAGCTCCATGGGATCTAGCAACTTCACAGATACGCAGTATTTT.

This clone was recorded a few times. The CDR3 bases are TGTGCCAGCACTCGAGGGCAGGGGGCTACAGATACGCAGTATTTT. Encoded protein: CASTRGQGATDTQYF. The chain carries TRBV25-1 and TRBJ2-3; TRBD1 aligns across 8 bases. CDR1 is MGHDK, CDR2 SYGVNS, per germline. This CDR3 comprises 15 residues. Trimming removed 7 bases from V and 3 bases from J; junction bases left unmatched: 9.

This clone turned up a few times. V is TRBV30 and J is TRBJ2-2; D not certain. This CDR3 contains 12 residues. V lost 1 base, J lost 6 bases, and 6 bases lay in between. Germline V gene lookup returns CDR1 GTSNPN and CDR2 SVGIG (reference sequence). CDR3 region: CAWSGLSGELFF. The DNA for the CDR3 is TGTGCCTGGAGTGGACTTTCCGGGGAGCTGTTTTTT.

V gene TRBV20-1 combines with J gene TRBJ1-5; the D is unclear. Germline CDR1 DFQATT, CDR2 SNEGSKA (reference sequence). V gave up 7 bases and J gave up 10 bases, with 5 bases separating them. The CDR3 extends over 8 amino acids. CDR3 nucleotide sequence: TGCAGTGTCCCACCCCAGCATTTT. Translating gives CSVPPQHF.

This clone was seen a handful of times. This chain uses TRBV20-1 with TRBJ1-4; D gene uncertain. The length of the CDR3 is 10 residues. V was clipped by 7 bases and J by 8 bases, with 8 bases between them. Germline CDR1 is DFQATT and CDR2 is SNEGSKA (reference sequence). The CDR3 DNA reads TGCAGTGTAGGGAGGGAAAAACTGTTTTTT. Its translation is CSVGREKLFF.